These 28 T cell receptor beta chains came from one sample sequenced in a study of CD8 T cells in Susac syndrome. With random hexamers, roughly 0.45 to 1 ug RNA was reverse transcribed. TCRdb recomputed calls from the immunoSEQ multiplex PCR reads with MiXCR, one row per CDR3 protein. The table lists over 130,000 distinct CDR3 sequences, approximately 95% of them singletons. Specimen: CD4+ T cells from PBMCs. The receptors were sampled from a human donor with Susac syndrome.

Only a few counts were recorded for this clonotype. The J gene is TRBJ2-1, the V gene TRBV12-3 or TRBV12-4; TRBD1 agrees at 8 bases. V dropped 4 bases and J dropped 2; count of bases not matched to a gene: 7. This CDR3 spans 16 amino acids. CDR3 bases: TGTGCCAGCAGTTCAGGGTCGACAGGGGCCTACAATGAGCAGTTCTTC. It encodes CASSSGSTGAYNEQFF.

This chain uses TRBV18 with TRBJ2-3; unclear D gene. Trimming shortened V by 3 bases and J by 2 bases, and 9 bases separated the two germline ends. From germline, CDR1 is KGHSH and CDR2 LQKENI. The CDR3 length is 14 residues. Written as DNA, the CDR3 is TGTGCCAGCTCACCTTACGACAACACAGATACGCAGTATTTT. Its protein is CASSPYDNTDTQYF.

The chain uses TRBV29-1 and TRBJ2-6; D is tentatively TRBD1 or TRBD2 (6 bases each). CDR1 and CDR2 from the germline V gene are SQVTM and ANQGSEA. The CDR3 consists of 15 residues. V was trimmed by 6 bases and J by 2 bases, leaving 14 bases between them. In DNA, the CDR3 is TGCAGCGTCCCGAATGGGGGGCCTGGGGCCAACGTCCTGACTTTC. This translates into CSVPNGGPGANVLTF.

V is TRBV20-1 and J is TRBJ1-1, with 7 bases matching TRBD1. Trimming at V came to 3 bases and at J to 2 bases, leaving 3 bases not matched to a gene. The CDR3 is 13 amino acids. Germline lookup yields CDR1 DFQATT and CDR2 SNEGSKA (reference sequence). DNA of the CDR3: TGCAGTGCTAGTGCAGGGGGTAACACTGAAGCTTTCTTT. Its protein product is CSASAGGNTEAFF.

The CDR3 DNA follows: TGTGCCAGCAGCTTAGTATCCGAGCAGTACTTC. Its translation is CASSLVSEQYF. The chain recombines TRBV7-9 with TRBJ2-7; D not certain. Germline V gene lookup returns CDR1 SEHNR and CDR2 FQNEAQ (reference sequence). The CDR3 extends over 11 amino acids. Between the trimmed V and J ends, which lost 1 base and 6 bases, there was a span of 4 bases.

This clonotype has only one observation. The chain is built from TRBV19 and TRBJ1-2, with no clear D. V was trimmed by 7 bases and J by 8 bases, leaving 20 bases between them. This CDR3 contains 14 residues. CDR1 and CDR2 (germline): LNHDA, SQIVND (reference sequence). The chain's CDR3 is CASTADAGLLGYTF. In nucleotides, the CDR3 is TGTGCCAGTACCGCTGACGCTGGGTTACTGGGCTACACCTTC.

This rearrangement joins TRBV30 to TRBJ2-1, with TRBD1 identical over 8 bases. The germline V gene has CDR1 GTSNPN and CDR2 SVGIG (reference sequence). CDR3 length equals 12 residues. V was clipped by 5 bases and J by 9 bases; unmatched bases: 6. CDR3 bases: TGTGCCTGGTGGACAGGGATGGGTGAGCAGTTCTTC. Translated, it gives CAWWTGMGEQFF. Using reference TRBV30 and TRBJ2-1 for the parts outside the CDR3, the full variable domain is SQTIHQWPATLVQPVGSPLSLECTVEGTSNPNLYWYRQAAGRGLQLLFYSVGIGQISSEVPQNLSASRPQDRQFILSSKKLLLSDSGFYLCAWWTGMGEQFFGPGTRLTVL.

The chain recombines TRBV12-3 or TRBV12-4 with TRBJ2-3, with D possibly TRBD2 on 5 matching bases. Trimming took off 6 bases at V and 2 bases at J, with 18 bases between the two ends. This CDR3 spans 16 amino acids. The CDR3 spells CASRPMRMRDTDTQYF. In DNA, the CDR3 is TGTGCCAGCAGACCCATGCGAATGAGGGACACAGATACGCAGTATTTT.

The chain links TRBV30 to TRBJ2-7; 7 nucleotides match TRBD2. Per germline, CDR1 GTSNPN and CDR2 SVGIG (reference sequence). Germline trimming cut 0 bases from V and 0 bases from J; bases unmatched to any gene: 11. The CDR3 loop spans 17 amino acids. The CDR3 region is CAWSVLGLAESSYEQYF. The CDR3 DNA follows: TGTGCCTGGAGTGTACTAGGGCTAGCGGAAAGCTCCTACGAGCAGTACTTC.

A single count supports this clonotype. The CDR3 protein is CASSLDGRTEAFF. CDR3 sequence (DNA): TGTGCCAGCAGTCTCGACGGACGGACTGAAGCTTTCTTT. The chain couples TRBV12-3 or TRBV12-4 to TRBJ1-1, with D unresolved. CDR3 size: 13 residues. The V and J ends lost 5 bases and 5 bases respectively, with 12 bases between them.

The CDR3 DNA reads TGTGCCAGCAGTTTATGGCAAGTCAATCAGCCCCAGCATTTT. It yields the protein CASSLWQVNQPQHF. The gene calls are TRBV12-3 or TRBV12-4 and TRBJ1-5, with D uncertain. The CDR3 sequence is 14 residues long. With 2 bases removed from V and 3 bases from J, the gap between germline ends came to 8 bases.

This rearrangement joins TRBV12-3 or TRBV12-4 to TRBJ2-4; D ambiguous. Trimming removed 8 bases at V and 0 bases at J, with 5 bases between. There are 12 residues in the CDR3. The CDR3 sequence: CASGEAKNIQYF. In DNA, the CDR3 is TGTGCCAGCGGAGAAGCCAAAAACATTCAGTACTTC.

CDR3 sequence: CASSQAALAGELFF. The CDR3 region has the DNA TGCGCCAGCAGCCAAGCGGCGCTGGCCGGGGAGCTGTTTTTT. V usage is TRBV4-3 and J usage is TRBJ2-2; D gene ambiguous. V dropped 1 base and J dropped 6 bases, with 9 bases sitting between them. Germline V gives CDR1 LGHNA, CDR2 YSLEER. The CDR3 runs to 14 residues.

This chain uses TRBV20-1 with TRBJ2-7; 7 bases line up with TRBD2. Germline V lookup: CDR1 DFQATT, CDR2 SNEGSKA (reference sequence). CDR3 length: 13 amino acids. Losses at the gene ends were 2 bases for V and 2 bases for J; bases not matched to a gene: 3. The CDR3: CSARTGGAYEQYF. The CDR3 region has the DNA TGCAGTGCTAGAACGGGAGGTGCCTACGAGCAGTACTTC.

The chain has TRBV6-1 and TRBJ1-2; D possibly corresponds to TRBD1 (6 bases). The CDR3 length is 17 residues. Trimming shortened V by 1 base and J by 1 base, and 16 bases separated the two germline ends. Looked up from germline, CDR1 is MNHNS and CDR2 is SASEGT. CDR3: CASSEVQTGTFNYGYTF. The DNA for the CDR3 is TGTGCCAGCAGTGAAGTTCAAACAGGGACCTTTAACTATGGCTACACCTTC.

This clonotype showed up just once. V usage is TRBV5-6 and J usage is TRBJ2-1; 11 bases are shared with TRBD2. This CDR3 comprises 13 residues. Germline V CDR1 and CDR2: SGHDT, YYEEEE. The J segment lost 10 bases and the V segment lost 4 bases, leaving 4 bases of the junction unmatched. The CDR3 bases are TGTGCCAGCAGCCCCAGACTAGCGGGAGAGCAGTTCTTC. Its protein is CASSPRLAGEQFF.

This chain joins TRBV15 and TRBJ2-1; D gene uncertain. Trimming took 0 bases from V and 4 from J, leaving 19 bases between them. CDR3 length: 18 amino acids. CDR1 and CDR2 (germline): LNHNV, YYDKDF (reference sequence). The CDR3 DNA follows: TGTGCCACCAGCAGAGATAGAGGAGAGTATAGCATATACAATGAGCAGTTCTTC. Translating it yields CATSRDRGEYSIYNEQFF.

The chain joins TRBV15 to TRBJ2-5, with D tentatively TRBD1 or TRBD2 (5 bases each). The germline gives CDR1 LNHNV, CDR2 YYDKDF (reference sequence). The CDR3 consists of 15 residues. Trimming left V 0 bases short and J 0 bases short, with 8 bases between. The CDR3 reads CATSRDLGDQETQYF. DNA for the CDR3: TGTGCCACCAGCAGAGATCTGGGGGACCAAGAGACCCAGTACTTC.

The genes are TRBV30 and TRBJ1-2, with unresolved D. Trimming stripped 3 bases from V and 6 bases from J, with 14 bases between. The CDR3 totals 13 residues. Germline values: CDR1 GTSNPN, CDR2 SVGIG (reference sequence). The CDR3: CAWSAARADGYTF. The CDR3 DNA follows: TGTGCCTGGAGCGCGGCTCGGGCGGATGGCTACACCTTC.

The chain has TRBV12-3 or TRBV12-4 and TRBJ2-7; D may be TRBD1 (6 bases). V was cut by 0 bases and J by 9 bases, with 18 bases left in between. This CDR3 is 15 amino acids long. The CDR3 bases are TGTGCCAGCAGTTTAGCGGGGACCCTTAGCAGGGGGCAGTACTTC. It encodes CASSLAGTLSRGQYF.

The CDR3 bases are TGCAGTGCCCAGAAATCCCTGGATACCGGGGAGCTGTTTTTT. Protein sequence: CSAQKSLDTGELFF. The rearrangement joins TRBV20-1 to TRBJ2-2; D remains unclear. This CDR3 is built from 14 residues. V was clipped by 6 bases and J by 5 bases, with 16 bases between them. Germline lookup yields CDR1 DFQATT and CDR2 SNEGSKA (reference sequence).

This chain joins TRBV18 and TRBJ2-5, with D perhaps matching TRBD1 (6 bases). Per germline, CDR1 KGHSH and CDR2 LQKENI. There are 14 residues in the CDR3. V was trimmed by 3 bases and J by 3 bases, leaving 11 bases between them. DNA for the CDR3: TGTGCCAGCTCACCCGGGACACGAGAAGAGACCCAGTACTTC. It encodes CASSPGTREETQYF.

This clonotype was seen only once. This rearrangement joins TRBV5-6 to TRBJ1-1; D is undetermined. The CDR3 totals 14 residues. In germline, CDR1 is SGHDT, CDR2 YYEEEE. Trimming took off 0 bases at V and 5 bases at J, with 11 bases between the two ends. CDR3 coding DNA: TGTGCCAGCAGCTTGGGTTCCCCGAAGACTGAAGCTTTCTTT. Amino acid sequence: CASSLGSPKTEAFF.

This chain links TRBV20-1 with TRBJ2-1; no firm D call. V lost 4 bases and J 4 bases, leaving 8 bases between the germline ends. This CDR3 comprises 12 residues. Germline V lookup: CDR1 DFQATT, CDR2 SNEGSKA (reference sequence). The DNA for the CDR3 is TGCAGTGCTATGAGCAGTTACAATGAGCAGTTCTTC. It is translated as CSAMSSYNEQFF.

V is TRBV9 and J is TRBJ2-1; 11 nucleotides align to TRBD2. The germline CDR1 and CDR2 sequences are SGDLS and YYNGEE. The CDR3 loop spans 15 amino acids. V was clipped by 4 bases and J by 4 bases; unmatched bases: 4. CDR3 sequence reads: CASSMLAGGYNEQFF. Here the CDR3 DNA reads TGTGCCAGCAGCATGTTAGCGGGAGGGTACAATGAGCAGTTCTTC.

Written as DNA, the CDR3 is TGTGCCAGCAGCCGTGCCAGGGGTGGCTACACCTTC. This translates into CASSRARGGYTF. The rearrangement uses TRBV3-1 and TRBJ1-2; TRBD1 might be the D (6 bases). V was clipped by 4 bases and J by 7 bases, with 10 bases between them. The CDR3 length is 12 residues. Germline CDR1 LGHDT, CDR2 YNNKEL (reference sequence).

The genes are TRBV29-1 and TRBJ1-1; D not certain. Per germline, CDR1 SQVTM and CDR2 ANQGSEA. The V end was cut by 4 bases, the J end by 2 bases, with 8 bases between. CDR3 size: 12 residues. The CDR3 DNA reads TGCAGCGTTGGTCTAACAAACACTGAAGCTTTCTTT. As protein: CSVGLTNTEAFF.

The V call is TRBV30, the J call TRBJ1-5; D may be TRBD1 (6 bases). This CDR3 spans 13 amino acids. The V gene's germline CDR1 is GTSNPN and CDR2 SVGIG (reference sequence). The V gene lost 0 bases and the J gene lost 6 bases, with 9 bases spanning the gap. CDR3 region: CAWSVGGGQPQHF. CDR3 in DNA: TGTGCCTGGAGTGTCGGGGGCGGTCAGCCCCAGCATTTT.